The rows below give T cell receptor beta chains drawn from one sample of a study of blood T cell repertoires in COVID-19. Sequencing used immunoSEQ multiplex PCR; TCRdb keeps in-frame clones, though not all of them. The sample lists under 95,000 clones, 60% to 75% occurring once. Sequencing input: peripheral blood. Receptors originate from a middle-aged man with active or convalescent COVID-19. CDR3s leave out the opening cysteine and the closing phenylalanine or tryptophan. The size field is filled for only some rows; it gives once, few, many or a size class.

v_gene	abundance	CDR3aa
TRBV4-1	-	ASSPTSGTGGFSNYGYT
TRBV9	-	ASSVTALSYEQY
TRBV2	-	ASSDEETQY
TRBV2	-	ASSLTQDQPQH
TRBV18	-	ASSPGGGSYNEQF
TRBV4-1	few	ASSQGIASQGGRETQY
TRBV5-1	-	ASRTGTEPITDTQY
TRBV9	-	ASSDEGQGDDEQY
TRBV3-1/TRBV3-2	-	ASSRERQATTGANVLT
TRBV5-6	-	ASSSEVPFATSGIDTQY
TRBV19	-	ASRGEFAGNTIY
TRBV2	-	ASRRGSTIQETQY
TRBV27	-	ASSSSRQGWETQY
TRBV2	-	ASSADSGGWTGELF
TRBV6-1	few	ASSETTRGQGTQY
TRBV25-1	-	ASTRTGNTEAF
TRBV19	-	ASSISGRSNEKLF
TRBV5-1	-	ASSFPRGTTGELF
TRBV9	-	ASSVSGNTEAF
TRBV12-5	-	ASGFKRGGYEQF
TRBV11-3	once	ASSPAGVGYNEQF
TRBV15	once	ATTLVQGQKLF
TRBV7-2	few	ALGGQAGETQY
TRBV30	-	AWSGGTAIPLH
TRBV29-1	-	SVDRGNYGYT
TRBV7-2	-	ASSLFPGRNTEAF
TRBV6-1	-	ASSDSGSDEQF
TRBV4-1	few	ASSQTGGGYGYT
TRBV6-5	-	ASTTGGPNIQY
TRBV5-6	-	ASSLTLNTEAF
TRBV4-3	-	ASSQVIDNSISPLH
TRBV5-8	-	ASSFDGNQPQH
TRBV5-6	few	ASGRTDGVGYEQY
TRBV5-6	-	ASSLGTGPSTDTQY
TRBV7-3	-	ASSPDRGGPF